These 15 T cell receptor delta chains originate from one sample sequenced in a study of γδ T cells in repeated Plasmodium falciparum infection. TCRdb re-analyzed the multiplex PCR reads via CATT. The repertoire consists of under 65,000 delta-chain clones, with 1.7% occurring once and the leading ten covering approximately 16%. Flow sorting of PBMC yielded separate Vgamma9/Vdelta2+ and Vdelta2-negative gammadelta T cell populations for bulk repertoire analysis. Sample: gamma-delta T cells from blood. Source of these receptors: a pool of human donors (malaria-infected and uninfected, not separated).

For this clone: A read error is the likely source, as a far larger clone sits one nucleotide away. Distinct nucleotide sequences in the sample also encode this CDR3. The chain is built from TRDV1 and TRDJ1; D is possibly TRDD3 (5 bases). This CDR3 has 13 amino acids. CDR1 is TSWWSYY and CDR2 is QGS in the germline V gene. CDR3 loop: CALGERSQGKLIF. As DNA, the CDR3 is TGTGCTCTAGGGGAACGATCCCAGGGGAAACTCATCTTT.

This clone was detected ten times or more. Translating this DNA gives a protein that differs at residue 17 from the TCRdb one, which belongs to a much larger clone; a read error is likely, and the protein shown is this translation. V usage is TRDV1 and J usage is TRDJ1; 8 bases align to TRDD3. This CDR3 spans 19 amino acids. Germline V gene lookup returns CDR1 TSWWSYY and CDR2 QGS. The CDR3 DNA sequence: TGTGCTCTTGGGGAACTAGTACCTACGGGGGATAAATTAATACGTAAACCCATCTTT. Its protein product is CALGELVPTGDKLIRKPIF.

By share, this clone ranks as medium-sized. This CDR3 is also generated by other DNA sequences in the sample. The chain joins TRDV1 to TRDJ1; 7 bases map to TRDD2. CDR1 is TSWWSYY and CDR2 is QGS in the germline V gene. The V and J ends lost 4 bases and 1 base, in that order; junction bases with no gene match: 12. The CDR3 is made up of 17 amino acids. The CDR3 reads CALGGGLPRLRTDKLIF. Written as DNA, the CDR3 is TGTGCTCTTGGGGGGGGCCTTCCTCGCCTCCGCACCGATAAACTCATCTTT.

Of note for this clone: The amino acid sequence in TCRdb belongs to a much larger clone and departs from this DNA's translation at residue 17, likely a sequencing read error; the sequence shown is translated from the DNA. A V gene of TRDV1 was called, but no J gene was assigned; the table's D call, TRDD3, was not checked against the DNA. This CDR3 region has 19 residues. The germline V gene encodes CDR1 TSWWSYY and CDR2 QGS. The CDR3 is CALGELRPTWGIRTDKPIF. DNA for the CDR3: TGTGCTCTTGGGGAACTCCGTCCTACATGGGGGATACGCACCGATAAACCCATCTTT.

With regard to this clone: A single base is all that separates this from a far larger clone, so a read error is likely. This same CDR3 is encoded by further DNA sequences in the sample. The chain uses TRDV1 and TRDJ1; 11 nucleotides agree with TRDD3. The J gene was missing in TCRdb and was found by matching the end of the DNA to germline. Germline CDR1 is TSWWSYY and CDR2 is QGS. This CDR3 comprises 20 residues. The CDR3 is CALGELSEYWGIGYTDKLIF. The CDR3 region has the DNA TGTGCTCTCGGGGAACTCTCGGAATACTGGGGGATAGGGTACACCGATAAACTCATCTTT.

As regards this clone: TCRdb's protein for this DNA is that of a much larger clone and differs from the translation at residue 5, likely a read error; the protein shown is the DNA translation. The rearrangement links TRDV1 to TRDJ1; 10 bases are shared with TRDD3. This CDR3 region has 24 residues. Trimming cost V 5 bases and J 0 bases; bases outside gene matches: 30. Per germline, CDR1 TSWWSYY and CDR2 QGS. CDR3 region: CALGSPQPSSVLGDLVAYTDKLIF. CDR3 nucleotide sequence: TGTGCTCTTGGGTCGCCTCAGCCTTCCTCAGTACTGGGGGATTTGGTAGCGTACACCGATAAACTCATCTTT.

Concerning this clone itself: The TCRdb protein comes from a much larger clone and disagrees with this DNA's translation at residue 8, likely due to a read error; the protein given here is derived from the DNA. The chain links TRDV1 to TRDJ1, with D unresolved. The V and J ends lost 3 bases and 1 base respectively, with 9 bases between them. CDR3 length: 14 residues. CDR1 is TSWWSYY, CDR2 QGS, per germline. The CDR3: CALGEIECTDKLIF. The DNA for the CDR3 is TGTGCTCTTGGGGAGATAGAGTGCACCGATAAACTCATCTTT.

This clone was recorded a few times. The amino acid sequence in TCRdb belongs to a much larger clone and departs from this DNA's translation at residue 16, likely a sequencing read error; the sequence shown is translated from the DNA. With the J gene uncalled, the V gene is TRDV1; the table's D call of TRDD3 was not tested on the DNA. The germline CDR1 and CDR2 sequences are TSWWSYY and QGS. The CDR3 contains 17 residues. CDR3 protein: CALGEYSEQGSTDKLTF. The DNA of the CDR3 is TGTGCTCTTGGGGAGTACTCAGAACAGGGATCAACCGATAAACTCACCTTT.

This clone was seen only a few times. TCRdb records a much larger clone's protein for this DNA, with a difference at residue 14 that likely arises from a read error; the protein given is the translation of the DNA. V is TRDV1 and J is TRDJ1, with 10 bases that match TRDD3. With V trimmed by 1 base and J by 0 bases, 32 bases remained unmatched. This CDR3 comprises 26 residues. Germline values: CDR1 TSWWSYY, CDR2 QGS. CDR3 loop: CALGERSWPSHRGKGGYAPYTDKLIF. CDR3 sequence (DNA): TGTGCTCTTGGGGAACGAAGTTGGCCTTCTCACCGCGGGAAGGGGGGATACGCACCGTACACCGATAAACTCATCTTT.

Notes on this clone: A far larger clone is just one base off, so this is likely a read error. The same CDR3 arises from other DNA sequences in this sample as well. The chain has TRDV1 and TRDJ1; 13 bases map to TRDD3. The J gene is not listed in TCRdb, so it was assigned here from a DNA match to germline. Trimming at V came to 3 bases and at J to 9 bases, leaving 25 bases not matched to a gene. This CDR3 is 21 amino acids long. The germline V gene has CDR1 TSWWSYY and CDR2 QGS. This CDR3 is CALGDLDGTGGYAIYTDELIF. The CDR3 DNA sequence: TGTGCTCTTGGGGATCTGGACGGTACTGGGGGATACGCCATATACACTGATGAACTCATCTTT.

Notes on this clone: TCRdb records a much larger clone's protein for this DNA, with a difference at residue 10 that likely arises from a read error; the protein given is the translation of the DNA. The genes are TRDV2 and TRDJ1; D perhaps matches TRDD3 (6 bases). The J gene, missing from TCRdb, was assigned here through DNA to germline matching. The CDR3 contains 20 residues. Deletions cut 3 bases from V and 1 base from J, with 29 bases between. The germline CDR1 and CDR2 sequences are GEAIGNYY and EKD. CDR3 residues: CACDPAFVPSHWGLTDKLIF. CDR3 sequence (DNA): TGTGCCTGTGACCCGGCCTTCGTACCATCTCATTGGGGGCTCACCGATAAACTCATCTTT.

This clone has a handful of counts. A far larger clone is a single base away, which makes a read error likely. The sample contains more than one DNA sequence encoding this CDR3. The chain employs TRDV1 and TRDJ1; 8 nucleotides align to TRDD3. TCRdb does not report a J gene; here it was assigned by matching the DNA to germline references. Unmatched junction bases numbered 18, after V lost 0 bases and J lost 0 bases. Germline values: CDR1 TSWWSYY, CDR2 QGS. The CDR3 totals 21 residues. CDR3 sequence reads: CALGELVAPKYWGSYTDKLIF. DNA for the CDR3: TGTGCTCTTGGGGAACTAGTGGCCCCTAAGTACTGGGGGTCATACACCGATAAACTCATCTTT.

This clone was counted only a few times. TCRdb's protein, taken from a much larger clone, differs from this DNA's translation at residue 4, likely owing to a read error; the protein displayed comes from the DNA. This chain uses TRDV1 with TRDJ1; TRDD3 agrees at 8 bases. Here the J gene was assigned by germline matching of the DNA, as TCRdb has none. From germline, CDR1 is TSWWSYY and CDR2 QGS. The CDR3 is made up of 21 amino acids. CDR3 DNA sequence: TGTGCTCTTGAGGAACGCAAAACCATCTGGGGGACTCTGAGAGGGTCCGATAAACTCATCTTT. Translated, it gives CALEERKTIWGTLRGSDKLIF.

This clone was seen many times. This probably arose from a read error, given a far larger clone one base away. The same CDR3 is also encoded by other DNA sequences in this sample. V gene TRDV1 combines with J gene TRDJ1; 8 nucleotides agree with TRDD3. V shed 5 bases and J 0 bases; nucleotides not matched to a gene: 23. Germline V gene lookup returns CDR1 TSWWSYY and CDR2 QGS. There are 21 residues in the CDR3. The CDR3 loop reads CALGSRLKGQLLGAYTDKLIF. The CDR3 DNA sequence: TGTGCTCTTGGGTCACGGTTAAAGGGACAGCTACTGGGGGCGTACACCGATAAACTCATCTTT.

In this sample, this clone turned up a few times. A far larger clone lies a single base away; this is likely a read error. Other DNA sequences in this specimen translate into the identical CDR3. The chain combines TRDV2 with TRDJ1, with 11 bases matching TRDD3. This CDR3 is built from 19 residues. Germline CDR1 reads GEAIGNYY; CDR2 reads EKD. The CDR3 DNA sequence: TGCGCCTGTGACACCCTCGGTGGGGGATACGCGGAAAGGACCGATAAACTCATCTTT. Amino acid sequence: CACDTLGGGYAERTDKLIF.